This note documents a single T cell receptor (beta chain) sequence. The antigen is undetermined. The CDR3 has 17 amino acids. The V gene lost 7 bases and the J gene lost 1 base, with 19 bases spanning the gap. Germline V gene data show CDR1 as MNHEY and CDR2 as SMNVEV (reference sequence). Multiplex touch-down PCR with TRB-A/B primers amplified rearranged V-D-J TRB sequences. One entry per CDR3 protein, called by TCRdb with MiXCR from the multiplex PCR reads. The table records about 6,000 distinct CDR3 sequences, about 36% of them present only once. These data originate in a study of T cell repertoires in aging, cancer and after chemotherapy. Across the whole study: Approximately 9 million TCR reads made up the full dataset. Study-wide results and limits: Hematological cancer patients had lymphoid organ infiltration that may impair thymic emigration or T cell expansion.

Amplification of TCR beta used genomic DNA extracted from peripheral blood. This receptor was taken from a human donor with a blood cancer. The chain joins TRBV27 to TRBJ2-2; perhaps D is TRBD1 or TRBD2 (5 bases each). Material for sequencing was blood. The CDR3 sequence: CASTTPGRPENTGELFF. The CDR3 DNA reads TGTGCCAGCACCACTCCGGGACGACCAGAGAACACCGGGGAGCTGTTTTTT.